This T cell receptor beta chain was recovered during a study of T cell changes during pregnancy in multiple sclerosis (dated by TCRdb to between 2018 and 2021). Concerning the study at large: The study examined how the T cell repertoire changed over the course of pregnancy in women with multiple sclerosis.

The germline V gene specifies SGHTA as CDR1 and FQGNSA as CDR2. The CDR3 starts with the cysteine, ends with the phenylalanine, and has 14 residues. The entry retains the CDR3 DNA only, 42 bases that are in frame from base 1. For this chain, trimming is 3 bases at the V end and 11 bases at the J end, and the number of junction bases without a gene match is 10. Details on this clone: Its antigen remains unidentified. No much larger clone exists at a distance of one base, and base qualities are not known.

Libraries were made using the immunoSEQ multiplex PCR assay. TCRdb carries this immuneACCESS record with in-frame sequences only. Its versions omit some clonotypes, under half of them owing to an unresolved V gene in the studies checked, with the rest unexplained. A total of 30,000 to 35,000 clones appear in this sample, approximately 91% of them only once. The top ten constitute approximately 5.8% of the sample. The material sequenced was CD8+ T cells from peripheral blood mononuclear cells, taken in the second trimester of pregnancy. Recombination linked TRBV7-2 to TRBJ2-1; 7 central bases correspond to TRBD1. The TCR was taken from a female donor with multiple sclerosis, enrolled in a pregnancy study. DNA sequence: TGTGCCAGCAGCTTTAAGGATAGGGGGCCGAAGCAGTTCTTC. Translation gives CASSFKDRGPKQFF.